These T cell receptor beta chains were read from a single sample in a study of molecular identifiers for immune sequencing clone quantification. TCRdb independently ran MiXCR on the PCR reads; one entry per CDR3 protein. The table has about 98,000 distinct CDR3 sequences, about 32% seen once; the top ten hold approximately 9.8%. Material: naive CD8+ T cells from blood, with Jurkat cell RNA spiked in. These receptors were collected from a human donor in good health. Some libraries in this study had Jurkat cell RNA spiked in. Each CDR3 is given without its conserved first and last residue. Expanded clones get a size class; other rows say once, few or many, or leave the size out.

>-|TRBV6-6
ASIGGGPGTQY
>few|TRBV12-3/TRBV12-4
ASSPGTGGADYGYT
>-|TRBV7-8
ASSLGGSNEKLF
>-|TRBV21-1
ASSTPSGASGTDEQF
>many|TRBV2
ASSELLGNVF
>-|TRBV4-2
ASSQVAGQAGNEQF
>many|TRBV29-1
SVAGTDESSGNTIY
>few|TRBV27
ASSFLSGEAYEQY
>many|TRBV5-1
ASSWGTEQF
>-|TRBV6-2/TRBV6-3
ASRDRANVGQPQH
>-|TRBV27
ASSFPGLAGLRF
>-|TRBV29-1
SAIGVAKNIQY
>-|TRBV7-2
ASSLVLGGSPTDTQY
>-|TRBV10-2
ASSNPTGTHGEKQF
>many|TRBV28
ASSFLLTGRQLF
>few|TRBV5-4
ASSPPGRPLDEQY
>few|TRBV7-6
ASSLRAGASTDTQY
>-|TRBV29-1
SVEPTNTGELF
>-|TRBV19
ASTRELADSYEQF
>many|TRBV18
ASSPGTAPYEQY
>few|TRBV27
ASRPLGGGGGYEQY
>few|TRBV28
ASSSGSGAYEQY
>few|TRBV13
ASSPGPRNQPQH
>-|TRBV3-1
ASNSGRAPGELF
>-|TRBV12-3/TRBV12-4
ASSLPAGATGELF
>many|TRBV7-9
ASSSVAGNEAKNIQY
>-|TRBV10-3
ASQHNSQEPQY
>many|TRBV7-8
ASSLSGRADYEQY
>-|TRBV28
ASSLSSTPGTSGRAPDTQY
>-|TRBV27
ASSLGGGEVF
>few|TRBV27
ASSLSRAGYEQY
>-|TRBV4-3
ASSQARGVEQY
>-|TRBV9
ASSVGTVSYEQY
>many|TRBV28
ASIRGLTNTGELF
>-|TRBV28
ASSISGLPSYEQN
>few|TRBV14
ASSQFLTGPYNEQF
>-|TRBV4-3
ASSQDLAGGLNEQF
>-|TRBV7-2
ASSLVIRTSGSFGDTQY
>-|TRBV6-5
ASCYSYSYEQY
>-|TRBV7-2
ASSLLGMSQETQY
>few|TRBV12-3/TRBV12-4
ASRLTSGTTYEQY